Below, 11 T cell receptor beta chains from the same sample are listed, as sequenced in a study of cytomegalovirus exposure and HLA in healthy donors. In the PCR, 60 Vbeta and 13 Jbeta primers were used. TCRdb's table, derived via immunoSEQ multiplex PCR, lists solely in-frame clones and lacks some. Of roughly 200,000 clones listed, roughly 87% are singletons. The sequenced material came from PBMCs. Source of these receptors: a woman in her 50s in good health and CMV-seronegative.

The J gene is TRBJ1-4, the V gene TRBV15, with TRBD1 identical over 7 bases. The CDR3 runs 15 residues. V dropped 6 bases and J dropped 3; count of bases not matched to a gene: 7. Per germline, CDR1 LNHNV and CDR2 YYDKDF (reference sequence). The CDR3 is CATSHEGQSNEKLFF. The CDR3 DNA sequence: TGTGCCACCAGTCACGAGGGACAGTCTAATGAAAAACTGTTTTTT.

This clone was picked up a small number of times. V and J are TRBV6-4 and TRBJ2-5; 10 positions match TRBD1. The V and J ends lost 0 bases and 4 bases, in that order; junction bases with no gene match: 5. The CDR3 contains 16 residues. Germline V gene data show CDR1 as MRHNA and CDR2 as SNTAGT. The CDR3 protein is CASSDSGQGFGETQYF. As DNA, the CDR3 is TGTGCCAGCAGTGACTCGGGACAGGGGTTTGGAGAGACCCAGTACTTC.

The genes are TRBV6-5 and TRBJ2-5, with D possibly being TRBD1 (7 bases). The V end lost 6 bases, the J end lost 5 bases, and 19 bases lay between the germline ends. This CDR3 contains 15 residues. CDR1 and CDR2 from the germline V gene are MNHEY and SVGAGI. CDR3 loop: CASRDGTLQGETQYF. The CDR3 DNA reads TGTGCCAGCAGGGATGGGACTCTACAGGGGGAGACCCAGTACTTC.

The CDR3 sequence is CASSFQLLAGAREQYF. The CDR3 nucleotides are TGTGCCAGCAGTTTCCAATTACTAGCGGGAGCGCGCGAGCAGTACTTC. The chain has TRBV27 and TRBJ2-7, with TRBD2 matching 11 bases. With V trimmed by 3 bases and J by 6 bases, 10 bases remained unmatched. This CDR3 spans 16 amino acids. Per germline, CDR1 MNHEY and CDR2 SMNVEV (reference sequence).

This chain links TRBV9 with TRBJ1-5; 8 positions agree with TRBD1. The J segment lost 4 bases and the V segment lost 0 bases, leaving 6 bases of the junction unmatched. The germline gives CDR1 SGDLS, CDR2 YYNGEE. The CDR3 length is 16 residues. DNA for the CDR3: TGTGCCAGCAGCGTAGATCCAGGGGGCCTTAATCAGCCCCAGCATTTT. This sequence encodes CASSVDPGGLNQPQHF.

The chain recombines TRBV15 with TRBJ1-1; D unclear. The germline V gene encodes CDR1 LNHNV and CDR2 YYDKDF (reference sequence). This CDR3 has 14 amino acids. The V end lost 7 bases, the J end lost 0 bases, and 12 bases lay between the germline ends. The CDR3 DNA is TGTGCCACCACCGAGGGCAGATTGAACACTGAAGCTTTCTTT. Its translation: CATTEGRLNTEAFF.

J is TRBJ2-1 and V is TRBV10-1, with TRBD2 identical over 13 bases. The CDR3 has 12 amino acids. Germline values: CDR1 WNHNN, CDR2 SYGVQD (reference sequence). Unmatched junction bases numbered 0, after V lost 4 bases and J lost 12 bases. CDR3 DNA sequence: TGCGCCAGCAGTGGACTAGCGGGGGGGCAGTTCTTC. Its translation: CASSGLAGGQFF.

The V and J genes are TRBV27 and TRBJ2-3; D is unclear. V was pared by 2 bases and J by 0 bases, with 9 bases between. The V gene's germline CDR1 is MNHEY and CDR2 SMNVEV (reference sequence). The CDR3 runs to 15 residues. CDR3 region: CASSLTPRSTDTQYF. The DNA of the CDR3 is TGTGCCAGCAGTTTAACCCCTCGGAGCACAGATACGCAGTATTTT.

Only a few counts were recorded for this clone. V is TRBV18 and J is TRBJ2-7, with TRBD2 identical over 9 bases. There are 16 residues in the CDR3. V shed 1 base and J 2 bases; nucleotides not matched to a gene: 6. Germline CDR1 is KGHSH and CDR2 is LQKENI. The CDR3 region has the DNA TGTGCCAGCTCACCACAAACGTCTAGCGGGGCCTACGAGCAGTACTTC. Protein product: CASSPQTSSGAYEQYF. The whole variable domain, remainder taken from reference TRBV18 and TRBJ2-7, is NAGVMQNPRHLVRRRGQEARLRCSPMKGHSHVYWYRQLPEEGLKFMVYLQKENIIDESGMPKERFSAEFPKEGPSILRIQQVVRGDSAAYFCASSPQTSSGAYEQYFGPGTRLTVT.

This clone was seen only once. The chain carries TRBV10-3 and TRBJ2-5; 9 positions match TRBD2. There are 14 residues in the CDR3. V lost 5 bases to trimming and J lost 2 bases; unmatched junction nucleotides: 3. CDR1 ENHRY and CDR2 SYGVKD come from the germline V gene. CDR3 bases: TGTGCCATCAGTCCGACTAGCGGACAAGAGACCCAGTACTTC. The encoded protein is CAISPTSGQETQYF.

CDR3 nucleotides: TGTGCCAGTAGCGCCGGGACAGGGCCCTACGAGCAGTACTTC. The encoded protein is CASSAGTGPYEQYF. The chain uses TRBV19 and TRBJ2-7, with 9 nucleotides matching TRBD1. The germline CDR1 and CDR2 sequences are LNHDA and SQIVND (reference sequence). Unmatched junction bases numbered 5, after V lost 6 bases and J lost 2 bases. The CDR3 runs 14 residues.